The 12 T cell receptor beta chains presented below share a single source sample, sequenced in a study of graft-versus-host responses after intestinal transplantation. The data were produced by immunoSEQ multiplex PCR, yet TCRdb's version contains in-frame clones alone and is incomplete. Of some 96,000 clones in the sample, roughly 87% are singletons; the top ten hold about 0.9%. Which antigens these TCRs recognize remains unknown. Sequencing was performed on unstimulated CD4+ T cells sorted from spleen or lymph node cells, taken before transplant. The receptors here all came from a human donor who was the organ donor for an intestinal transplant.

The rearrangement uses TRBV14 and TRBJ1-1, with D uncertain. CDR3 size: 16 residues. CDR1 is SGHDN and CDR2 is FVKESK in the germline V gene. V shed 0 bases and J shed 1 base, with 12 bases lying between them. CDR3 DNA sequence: TGTGCCAGCAGCCAAGATGCAGGTCTGAAGAACACTGAAGCTTTCTTT. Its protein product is CASSQDAGLKNTEAFF.

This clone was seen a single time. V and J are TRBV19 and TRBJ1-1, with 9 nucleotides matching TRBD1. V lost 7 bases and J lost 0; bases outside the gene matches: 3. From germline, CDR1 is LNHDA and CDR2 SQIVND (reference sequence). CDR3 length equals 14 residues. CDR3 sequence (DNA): TGTGCCAGTACCCGGGACAGGGTGAACACTGAAGCTTTCTTT. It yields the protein CASTRDRVNTEAFF.

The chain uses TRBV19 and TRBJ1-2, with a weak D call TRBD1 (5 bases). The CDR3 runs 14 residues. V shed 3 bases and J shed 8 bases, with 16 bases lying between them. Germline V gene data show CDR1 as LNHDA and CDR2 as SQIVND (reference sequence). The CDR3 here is CASSILWERGGYTF. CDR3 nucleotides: TGTGCCAGTAGTATTCTCTGGGAACGGGGCGGCTACACCTTC. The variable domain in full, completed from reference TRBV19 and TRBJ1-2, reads DGGITQSPKYLFRKEGQNVTLSCEQNLNHDAMYWYRQDPGQGLRLIYYSQIVNDFQKGDIAEGYSVSREKKESFPLTVTSAQKNPTAFYLCASSILWERGGYTFGSGTRLTVV.

CDR3 bases: TGTGCCAGCAGCAAAAACGAAAGAGACAGGGCCGCTTCCCCCCTGAGCACAGATACGCAGTATTTT. Amino acids: CASSKNERDRAASPLSTDTQYF. The chain is built from TRBV21-1 and TRBJ2-3; TRBD1, as called in the table, went unchecked against the DNA. TRBV21-1 is described as a pseudogene. The CDR3 contains 22 residues.

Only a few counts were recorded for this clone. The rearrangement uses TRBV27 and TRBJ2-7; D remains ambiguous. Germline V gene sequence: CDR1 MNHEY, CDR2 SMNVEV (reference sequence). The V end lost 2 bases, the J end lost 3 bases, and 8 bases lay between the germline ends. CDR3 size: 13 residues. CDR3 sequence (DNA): TGTGCCAGCAGTTTAAGAGGAAACTACGAGCAGTACTTC. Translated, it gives CASSLRGNYEQYF.

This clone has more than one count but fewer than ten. CDR3 loop: CASRPGTGSSYEQYF. The DNA for the CDR3 is TGTGCCAGCAGACCCGGGACAGGGAGCTCCTACGAGCAGTACTTC. This chain links TRBV28 with TRBJ2-7, with 9 bases aligning to TRBD1. The CDR3 runs to 15 residues. After removal of 6 bases from V and 0 bases from J, the junction contained 6 bases not matched to a gene. Germline CDR1 and CDR2: MDHEN and SYDVKM.

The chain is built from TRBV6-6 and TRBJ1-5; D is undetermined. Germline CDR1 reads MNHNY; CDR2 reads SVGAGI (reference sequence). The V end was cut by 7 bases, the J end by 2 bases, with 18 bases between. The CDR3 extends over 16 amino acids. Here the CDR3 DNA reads TGTGCCAGCACCTCGACCCTCGACGGGGGCAATCAGCCCCAGCATTTT. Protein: CASTSTLDGGNQPQHF.

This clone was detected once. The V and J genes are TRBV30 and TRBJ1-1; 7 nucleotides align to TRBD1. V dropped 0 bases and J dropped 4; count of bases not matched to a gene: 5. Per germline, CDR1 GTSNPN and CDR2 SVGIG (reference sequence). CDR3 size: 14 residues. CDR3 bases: TGTGCCTGGAGTGTACACAGGGGAGGCACTGAAGCTTTCTTT. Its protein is CAWSVHRGGTEAFF.

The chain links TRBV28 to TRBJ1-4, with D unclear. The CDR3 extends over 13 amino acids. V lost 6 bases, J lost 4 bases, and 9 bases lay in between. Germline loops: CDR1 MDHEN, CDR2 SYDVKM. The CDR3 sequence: CASRNTGNEKLFF. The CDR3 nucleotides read TGTGCCAGCAGAAATACTGGTAATGAAAAACTGTTTTTT.

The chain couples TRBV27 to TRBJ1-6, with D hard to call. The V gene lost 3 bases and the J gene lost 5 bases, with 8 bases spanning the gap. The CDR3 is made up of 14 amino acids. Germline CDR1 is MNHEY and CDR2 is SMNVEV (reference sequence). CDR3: CASSFYHNNSPLHF. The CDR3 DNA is TGTGCCAGCAGTTTTTATCATAATAATTCACCCCTCCACTTT.

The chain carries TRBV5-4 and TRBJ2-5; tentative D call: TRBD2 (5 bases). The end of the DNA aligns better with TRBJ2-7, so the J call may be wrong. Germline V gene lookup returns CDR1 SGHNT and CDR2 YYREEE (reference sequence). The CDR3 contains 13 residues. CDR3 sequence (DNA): TGTGCCAGCAGCTTCCCCGGGACCTACGAGCAGTACTTC. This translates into CASSFPGTYEQYF.

This CDR3 is CASLKTEAYEQYF. Written as DNA, the CDR3 is TGTGCCAGTTTAAAGACAGAGGCTTACGAGCAGTACTTC. V and J are TRBV19 and TRBJ2-7, with D possibly matching TRBD1 (5 bases). Germline V gene data show CDR1 as LNHDA and CDR2 as SQIVND (reference sequence). The CDR3 runs 13 residues. The ends were cut back, 8 bases at V and 4 bases at J, with 15 bases in the middle.